The T cell receptor beta chain described here comes from a study of blood T cell repertoires in COVID-19. For the study at large: The United States, Italy and Spain provided the acute and convalescent COVID-19 samples.

The germline gives CDR1 ENHRY, CDR2 SYGVKD. CDR3 size: 13 residues. V shed 4 bases and J shed 3 bases, with 9 bases lying between them. Only in-frame clones appear in the TCRdb table, and some are missing; sequencing was by immunoSEQ multiplex PCR. The profile shows some 200,000 clones, about 76% of them singletons. The rearrangement joins TRBV10-3 to TRBJ1-2; D might be TRBD1 (6 bases). The receptor's source is a woman aged 45-59 years with acute COVID-19. The source material was PBMCs or T cells enriched from blood (not recorded which). CDR3 in amino acids: CAISVPGDYGYTF. In nucleotides, the CDR3 is TGTGCCATCAGTGTTCCAGGGGACTATGGCTACACCTTC.